This TCR beta chain is from a study of blood T cell repertoires in COVID-19. As for the study in general: The United States, Italy and Spain provided the acute and convalescent COVID-19 samples. PBMCs, B-cell-depleted T cells, or T cells provided the cDNA or gDNA that made up the material.

CDR1 and CDR2 from the germline V gene are MNHEY and SMNVEV (reference sequence). V was pared by 5 bases and J by 8 bases, with 17 bases of the junction left unmatched. The CDR3 sequence is 16 residues long. This clone was recorded a few times. Per the original data handling: Reference gene primer amplification yielded estimated nucleated cell counts. The assay was immunoSEQ multiplex PCR, and TCRdb's table has in-frame clones only and misses some. V, J and clone size reflect that table, while D and trimming were determined from the DNA. The top ten clones hold around 6% of a sample with under 200,000 clones, roughly 83% of them seen once. In terms of age and location, participants ranged from about 18 to 95 years and lived in about 25 US areas.

The gene calls are TRBV27 and TRBJ1-2; 7 positions agree with TRBD1. Sequencing was performed on PBMCs or T cells enriched from blood (not recorded which). The sequence came from a man between 35 and 55 years old with acute COVID-19. CDR3 sequence reads: CASSGGIETGRPGYTF. CDR3 DNA sequence: TGTGCCAGCAGTGGGGGTATTGAGACAGGGAGACCGGGCTACACCTTC.